This TCR beta chain was identified in a study of OX40 agonist ivuxolimab in advanced cancers. The CDR3 covers 11 residues. V was trimmed by 2 bases and J by 4 bases, leaving 0 bases between them. Germline V lookup: CDR1 SGHKS, CDR2 YYEKEE (reference sequence). Assay: immunoSEQ multiplex PCR; the TCRdb copy retains only in-frame clones and omits some. The sample has tens of thousands of clones, 89% seen once; the top ten hold 15% to 20%. The V call is TRBV5-5, the J call TRBJ2-2; no reliable D call. The clonotype comes from an adult with an advanced solid tumor such as melanoma, head and neck, liver or kidney cancer. Sequenced material: CD4+ or CD8+ T cells sorted from blood, taken in a trial of the OX40 agonist ivuxolimab. This chain's CDR3 is CASSFTGELFF. The CDR3 nucleotides are TGTGCCAGCAGCTTCACCGGGGAGCTGTTTTTT.